The 18 T cell receptor beta chains below were found in one sample sequenced in a study of blood T cell repertoires in COVID-19. Using immunoSEQ multiplex PCR, the repertoire was profiled, and TCRdb retains in-frame clones only, with some absent. The repertoire holds tens of thousands of clones, with approximately 83% as singletons. The sequenced material came from peripheral blood. The receptor source for this set is a human donor in a cohort sampled during active COVID-19. The donor label of this sample is uncertain.

The rearrangement uses TRBV3-1 (or the pseudogene TRBV3-2) and TRBJ2-1, with a possible D match to TRBD2 (5 bases). Germline loops: CDR1 LGHDT, CDR2 YNNKEL (reference sequence). The CDR3 is 12 residues long. V gave up 4 bases and J gave up 8 bases, with 9 bases separating them. The CDR3 nucleotides read TGTGCCAGCAGCCCCACTAGGTATGAGCAGTTCTTC. As protein: CASSPTRYEQFF.

V is TRBV28 and J is TRBJ2-7; TRBD2 agrees at 8 bases. This CDR3 has 14 amino acids. J was trimmed by 6 bases and V by 5 bases; bases with no gene match: 9. Germline V gene sequence: CDR1 MDHEN, CDR2 SYDVKM. The CDR3 nucleotides are TGTGCCAGCAGTCTCGCCCGGGGGGGATTCGAGCAGTACTTC. Protein: CASSLARGGFEQYF.

The rearrangement links TRBV3-1 (or the pseudogene TRBV3-2) to TRBJ2-7; D may be TRBD2 (5 bases). Germline loops: CDR1 LGHDT, CDR2 YNNKEL (reference sequence). The CDR3 sequence is 15 residues long. V dropped 0 bases and J dropped 2 bases, with 11 bases sitting between them. The CDR3: CASSQESRLPYEQYF. Written as DNA, the CDR3 is TGTGCCAGCAGCCAAGAATCAAGACTACCCTACGAGCAGTACTTC.

The rearrangement uses TRBV10-3 and TRBJ1-5; no clear D gene. The CDR3 has 17 amino acids. With 2 bases removed from V and 2 bases from J, the gap between germline ends came to 16 bases. The germline V gene encodes CDR1 ENHRY and CDR2 SYGVKD. The CDR3 DNA reads TGTGCCATCAGTGAGCCCAAGACGGGGAGTGGCAATCAGCCCCAGCATTTT. Encoded protein: CAISEPKTGSGNQPQHF.

The chain recombines TRBV7-3 with TRBJ2-1; TRBD2 might be the D (5 bases). The CDR3 totals 12 residues. The V gene lost 1 base and the J gene lost 7 bases, with 5 bases spanning the gap. CDR1 is SGHTA, CDR2 FQGTGA, per germline. The CDR3 DNA reads as TGTGCCAGCAGCTTAAGCGGGAATGAGCAGTTCTTC. As protein: CASSLSGNEQFF.

In this sample, this clone turned up once. The chain couples TRBV10-3 to TRBJ2-3; the match to TRBD1 covers 8 bases. Trimming removed 4 bases from V and 6 bases from J; junction bases left unmatched: 15. CDR1 and CDR2 (germline): ENHRY, SYGVKD. CDR3 length: 17 residues. The CDR3 reads CAISVSNPGQATDTQYF. CDR3 bases: TGTGCCATCAGTGTGTCCAACCCGGGACAGGCGACGGATACGCAGTATTTT.

The chain is built from TRBV9 and TRBJ2-3; 8 nucleotides line up with TRBD1. Germline CDR1 is SGDLS and CDR2 is YYNGEE. The V gene end was trimmed by 0 bases and the J gene end by 2 bases; junction bases not matched to a gene: 2. The CDR3 length is 15 residues. CDR3 sequence (DNA): TGTGCCAGCAGCGTAGTACAGGGGGTCACAGATACGCAGTATTTT. Translation gives CASSVVQGVTDTQYF. The full variable domain, with the rest looked up from reference TRBV9 and TRBJ2-3, is DSGVTQTPKHLITATGQRVTLRCSPRSGDLSVYWYQQSLDQGLQFLIQYYNGEERAKGNILERFSAQQFPDLHSELNLSSLELGDSALYFCASSVVQGVTDTQYFGPGTRLTVL.

The genes are TRBV28 and TRBJ1-2; 8 nucleotides agree with TRBD1. Germline V gene lookup returns CDR1 MDHEN and CDR2 SYDVKM. The CDR3 spans 14 residues. Germline trimming cut 5 bases from V and 6 bases from J; bases unmatched to any gene: 8. This CDR3 reads CASSPGGVGHGYTF. CDR3 nucleotides: TGTGCCAGCAGTCCAGGGGGCGTAGGCCATGGCTACACCTTC.

The genes are TRBV7-8 and TRBJ1-2; TRBD1 matches 9 bases. The CDR3 runs to 16 residues. The V gene end was trimmed by 5 bases and the J gene end by 7 bases; junction bases not matched to a gene: 14. Germline values: CDR1 SGHVS, CDR2 FQNEAQ. The CDR3 nucleotides read TGTGCCAGCAGCCAGGGACAGGGATTAATAGAGTCTGGCTACACCTTC. Residues: CASSQGQGLIESGYTF.

For the CDR3, the DNA is TGTGCCACCAGCAGAGACGACAGGCTGGTACCTTTCTTT. Its protein is CATSRDDRLVPFF. The J gene is TRBJ1-1, the V gene TRBV15, with TRBD1 as a possible D gene (6 bases). Per the germline V gene, CDR1 is LNHNV and CDR2 is YYDKDF (reference sequence). The V end lost 0 bases, the J end lost 12 bases, and 14 bases lay between the germline ends. The CDR3 consists of 13 residues.

This chain connects TRBV12-3 or TRBV12-4 to TRBJ1-1; a weak D match, TRBD1 (5 bases). V was pared by 3 bases and J by 4 bases, with 6 bases between. CDR3 length equals 12 residues. The CDR3 loop reads CASSLTVTEAFF. The CDR3 bases are TGTGCCAGCAGTTTGACAGTCACTGAAGCTTTCTTT.

The chain uses TRBV13 and TRBJ2-5; 8 bases fit TRBD2. CDR3 length: 15 amino acids. V shed 5 bases and J 5 bases; nucleotides not matched to a gene: 10. Germline V gene lookup returns CDR1 PRHDT and CDR2 FYEKMQ (reference sequence). The CDR3 bases are TGTGCCAGCAGCCCCCGTCGGGGGGGCCCGGAGACCCAGTACTTC. Its translation: CASSPRRGGPETQYF. The full variable domain, its missing parts supplied by reference TRBV13 and TRBJ2-5, is AAGVIQSPRHLIKEKRETATLKCYPIPRHDTVYWYQQGPGQDPQFLISFYEKMQSDKGSIPDRFSAQQFSDYHSELNMSSLELGDSALYFCASSPRRGGPETQYFGPGTRLLVL.

The V and J genes are TRBV25-1 and TRBJ2-1, with D unresolved. This CDR3 has 11 residues. V was clipped by 7 bases and J by 4 bases, with 5 bases between them. Germline assignment: CDR1 MGHDK and CDR2 SYGVNS. Written as DNA, the CDR3 is TGTGCCAGCACTAAATACAATGAGCAGTTCTTC. Protein: CASTKYNEQFF. Filled out from reference TRBV25-1 and TRBJ2-1, the complete variable domain reads EADIYQTPRYLVIGTGKKITLECSQTMGHDKMYWYQQDPGMELHLIHYSYGVNSTEKGDLSSESTVSRIRTEHFPLTLESARPSHTSQYLCASTKYNEQFFGPGTRLTVL.

The chain joins TRBV19 to TRBJ1-1; tentative D call: TRBD1 (5 bases). Germline CDR1 is LNHDA and CDR2 is SQIVND (reference sequence). Trimming stripped 1 base from V and 1 base from J, with 10 bases between. This CDR3 has 15 amino acids. The CDR3 DNA is TGTGCCAGTAGTATAGTGGGGCAGCGGAACACTGAAGCTTTCTTT. It encodes CASSIVGQRNTEAFF. Full variable domain (remainder filled in from reference TRBV19 and TRBJ1-1): DGGITQSPKYLFRKEGQNVTLSCEQNLNHDAMYWYRQDPGQGLRLIYYSQIVNDFQKGDIAEGYSVSREKKESFPLTVTSAQKNPTAFYLCASSIVGQRNTEAFFGQGTRLTVV.

The V call is TRBV11-2, the J call TRBJ1-1, with 8 bases matching TRBD1. The CDR3 totals 15 residues. Germline assignment: CDR1 SGHAT and CDR2 FQNNGV. J gave up 1 base and V 5 bases, and 6 bases lay outside the gene matches. The CDR3 spells CASSPRTGPNTEAFF. CDR3 DNA: TGTGCCAGCAGCCCACGGACAGGGCCGAACACTGAAGCTTTCTTT.

This clone was seen a handful of times. The chain employs TRBV2 and TRBJ1-5; 7 positions agree with TRBD1. The V gene's germline CDR1 is SNHLY and CDR2 FYNNEI. V shed 8 bases, J shed 2 bases, and the junction held 18 bases outside the gene matches. The CDR3 loop spans 18 amino acids. CDR3: CASDKDRTGWGGNQPQHF. The CDR3, as DNA: TGTGCCAGCGATAAGGATAGGACAGGCTGGGGTGGCAATCAGCCCCAGCATTTT.

The rearrangement links TRBV5-5 to TRBJ2-7; 15 bases are shared with TRBD2. Germline loops: CDR1 SGHKS, CDR2 YYEKEE (reference sequence). This CDR3 is built from 17 residues. The junction had 6 bases not matched to a gene; V was cut back by 5 bases and J by 0 bases. DNA of the CDR3: TGTGCCAGCAGTCTCGGGACTAGCGGGGGGACCTCCTACGAGCAGTACTTC. It specifies CASSLGTSGGTSYEQYF.

V usage is TRBV18 and J usage is TRBJ1-2, with D tentatively TRBD1 (5 bases). The CDR3 runs to 13 residues. From germline, CDR1 is KGHSH and CDR2 LQKENI. Trimming took 5 bases from V and 2 from J, leaving 9 bases between them. CDR3 loop: CASSTRDNYGYTF. CDR3 in DNA: TGTGCCAGCTCAACGCGGGACAACTATGGCTACACCTTC.